The clone carrying this T cell receptor beta chain has a handful of counts. These data come from a study of blood T cell repertoires in COVID-19. At the level of the study: Sample material is recorded as cDNA or gDNA derived from T cells, B-cell-depleted T cells, or PBMCs.

V was clipped by 4 bases and J by 7 bases, with 11 bases between them. Germline loops: CDR1 SQVTM, CDR2 ANQGSEA. This CDR3 spans 13 amino acids. As processed by the authors: Estimated nucleated cell counts came from reference gene primer amplification. Produced via immunoSEQ multiplex PCR; TCRdb's table is partial and in-frame only. V, J and clone size reflect that table, while D and trimming were determined from the DNA. The sample lists fewer than 450,000 clones; 88% were seen once. Recruited during active infection, patients (from Seattle) were subsequently followed longitudinally. This sequence was found in a woman aged 70-85 years with COVID-19, enrolled during active disease. Specimen: peripheral blood. The chain combines TRBV29-1 with TRBJ1-6; maybe TRBD1 (5 bases). The CDR3 bases are TGCAGCGTTGGGACGGGGGGAAATTCACCCCTCCACTTT. Its protein is CSVGTGGNSPLHF. Combining the CDR3 with reference TRBV29-1 and TRBJ1-6 gives the whole variable domain SAVISQKPSRDICQRGTSLTIQCQVDSQVTMMFWYRQQPGQSLTLIATANQGSEATYESGFVIDKFPISRPNLTFSTLTVSNMSPEDSSIYLCSVGTGGNSPLHFGNGTRLTVT.